Following are 9 T cell receptor beta chains from one sample sequenced in a study of Ad26.COV2.S vaccination and SARS-CoV-2 variants. Profiling relied on immunoSEQ multiplex PCR, and the TCRdb table lists in-frame clones only, not all of them. This table has 440,000 or so clones, about 90% appearing once. Indicated treatment: around 19 received Ad26.COV2.S at low or high dose, single or two shots; roughly five received placebo; per-sample allocation not given. Day 63 after the first vaccine or placebo injection was the time point for sampling. The material was peripheral blood, obtained in a trial of Ad26.COV2.S vaccine versus placebo. Receptors originate from a person aged 18-60 years who received the Ad26.COV2.S COVID-19 vaccine or a placebo.

V and J are TRBV6-5 and TRBJ2-1; 7 nucleotides line up with TRBD1. This CDR3 is 13 amino acids long. In germline, CDR1 is MNHEY, CDR2 SVGAGI. J lost 15 bases, V lost 0 bases, and 8 bases had no gene match. CDR3 coding DNA: TGTGCCAGCAGTTACTCGACAACAGGGGTTCTGTTCTTC. This gives the protein CASSYSTTGVLFF.

This clone was counted once. The genes are TRBV6-2 or TRBV6-3 and TRBJ1-2; tentative D call: TRBD1 (5 bases). The germline V gene has CDR1 MNHEY and CDR2 SVGEGT. Trimming removed 5 bases at V and 0 bases at J, with 16 bases between. The CDR3 totals 16 residues. The CDR3 loop reads CASSQPNRIANYGYTF. The CDR3 nucleotides are TGTGCCAGCAGTCAACCGAACAGGATAGCTAACTATGGCTACACCTTC.

Here the CDR3 reads CASSVRAGATEAFF. The CDR3 DNA follows: TGCGCCAGCAGCGTACGGGCGGGGGCCACTGAAGCTTTCTTT. The chain recombines TRBV4-3 with TRBJ1-1; a possible D gene is TRBD1 (6 bases). Trimming took 5 bases from V and 4 from J, leaving 14 bases between them. CDR1 LGHNA and CDR2 YSLEER come from the germline V gene. The CDR3 contains 14 residues.

This clone was seen only once. V gene TRBV5-4 combines with J gene TRBJ2-2; TRBD2 aligns across 8 bases. The CDR3 consists of 19 residues. Germline V gene sequence: CDR1 SGHNT, CDR2 YYREEE (reference sequence). After removal of 3 bases from V and 4 bases from J, the junction contained 17 bases not matched to a gene. In DNA form, the CDR3 reads TGTGCCAGCAGCTCGCGCGGGGGAGCGAGCGGGAGAATCACCGGGGAGCTGTTTTTT. Translated: CASSSRGGASGRITGELFF. Variable domain in full (rest from reference TRBV5-4 and TRBJ2-2): ETGVTQSPTHLIKTRGQQVTLRCSSQSGHNTVSWYQQALGQGPQFIFQYYREEENGRGNFPPRFSGLQFPNYSSELNVNALELDDSALYLCASSSRGGASGRITGELFFGEGSRLTVL.

The chain joins TRBV9 to TRBJ2-3; the D is unclear. The V gene's germline CDR1 is SGDLS and CDR2 YYNGEE. The CDR3 runs 15 residues. Trimming pared 4 bases from V and 3 bases from J, leaving 15 bases between. The CDR3 loop is CASSPSRSATDTQYF. The DNA for the CDR3 is TGTGCCAGCAGCCCCAGCAGGAGCGCGACAGATACGCAGTATTTT.

The V and J genes are TRBV4-3 and TRBJ2-1; 7 bases match TRBD2. Per the germline V gene, CDR1 is LGHNA and CDR2 is YSLEER. CDR3 length: 16 amino acids. V trimming: 4 bases; J trimming: 7 bases; junction bases outside the gene matches: 13. The CDR3 reads CASSLGRGVIWNEQFF. As DNA, the CDR3 is TGCGCCAGCAGCCTCGGACGGGGGGTAATATGGAATGAGCAGTTCTTC.

This chain uses TRBV4-3 with TRBJ1-2, with 9 bases lining up with TRBD1. Germline V gene data show CDR1 as LGHNA and CDR2 as YSLEER. Trimming at V came to 1 base and at J to 8 bases, leaving 8 bases not matched to a gene. The CDR3 has 15 amino acids. The CDR3 reads CASSQGTGASGGYTF. The DNA of the CDR3 is TGCGCCAGCAGCCAAGGGACAGGGGCATCCGGGGGCTACACCTTC.

This sequence joins TRBV18 and TRBJ2-5; 14 bases fit TRBD2. Germline V gene sequence: CDR1 KGHSH, CDR2 LQKENI. V gave up 3 bases and J gave up 4 bases; unmatched junction bases: 4. This CDR3 is built from 16 residues. This CDR3 is CASSPRTSGGIETQYF. CDR3 bases: TGTGCCAGCTCACCCCGGACTAGCGGGGGGATAGAGACCCAGTACTTC.

This CDR3 is CASSVEDNFGEKLFF. The CDR3 DNA reads TGTGCCAGCAGCGTAGAGGATAACTTCGGGGAAAAACTGTTTTTT. V usage is TRBV9 and J usage is TRBJ1-4; unclear D gene. Germline V gene data show CDR1 as SGDLS and CDR2 as YYNGEE. This CDR3 comprises 15 residues. Deletions cut 0 bases from V and 8 bases from J, with 14 bases between.